The 25 T cell receptor beta chains presented below share a single source sample, sequenced in a study of blood T cell repertoires in COVID-19. Sequenced by immunoSEQ multiplex PCR; TCRdb stores in-frame clones only, minus some. Of around 250,000 clones listed, 80% to 95% are singletons. Sample: PBMCs or T cells enriched from blood (not recorded which). All receptors derive from a man between 35 and 55 years old who had been exposed to COVID-19.

The J gene is TRBJ2-7, the V gene TRBV5-1, with 13 nucleotides matching TRBD2. From germline, CDR1 is SGHRS and CDR2 YFSETQ. The length of the CDR3 is 16 residues. The J segment lost 1 base and the V segment lost 7 bases, leaving 8 bases of the junction unmatched. CDR3 in amino acids: CASSGLAGVKSYEQYF. The CDR3 DNA reads TGCGCCAGCTCCGGACTAGCGGGAGTCAAGTCCTACGAGCAGTACTTC. Supplemented by reference TRBV5-1 and TRBJ2-7, the full variable domain reads KAGVTQTPRYLIKTRGQQVTLSCSPISGHRSVSWYQQTPGQGLQFLFEYFSETQRNKGNFPGRFSGRQFSNSRSEMNVSTLELGDSALYLCASSGLAGVKSYEQYFGPGTRLTVT.

The CDR3 reads CASSLPTGVNEKLFF. The CDR3 DNA is TGTGCCAGCAGTTTACCCACAGGGGTCAATGAAAAACTGTTTTTT. The chain employs TRBV28 and TRBJ1-4; 7 positions agree with TRBD1. In germline, CDR1 is MDHEN, CDR2 SYDVKM. The V segment lost 2 bases and the J segment 5 bases; nucleotides outside the gene matches: 5. The CDR3 totals 15 residues.

The rearrangement joins TRBV7-9 to TRBJ2-3; unclear D gene. The CDR3 runs 12 residues. V shed 2 bases and J shed 5 bases, with 5 bases lying between them. Germline lookup yields CDR1 SEHNR and CDR2 FQNEAQ (reference sequence). For the CDR3, the DNA is TGTGCCAGCAGCTTACTAGAAGATACGCAGTATTTT. Its translation is CASSLLEDTQYF.

CDR3 loop: CASSIGRRLIETQYF. CDR3 coding DNA: TGTGCCAGTAGTATAGGGAGACGGCTGATTGAGACCCAGTACTTC. The rearrangement uses TRBV19 and TRBJ2-5, with D uncertain. CDR3 length: 15 residues. Trimming took off 1 base at V and 5 bases at J, with 14 bases between the two ends. Germline lookup yields CDR1 LNHDA and CDR2 SQIVND (reference sequence).

The V call is TRBV5-6, the J call TRBJ1-6; the D gene is possibly TRBD1 (6 bases). This CDR3 contains 16 residues. V was trimmed by 5 bases and J by 5 bases, leaving 17 bases between them. Germline CDR1 reads SGHDT; CDR2 reads YYEEEE. The DNA of the CDR3 is TGTGCCAGCAGTCTTCTTGGACAGATTAATAATTCACCCCTCCACTTT. It encodes CASSLLGQINNSPLHF.

The V gene is TRBV4-1, the J gene TRBJ2-7, with TRBD2 identical over 8 bases. Trimming took 4 bases from V and 6 from J; bases not matched to a gene: 5. The CDR3 runs to 13 residues. From germline, CDR1 is MGHRA and CDR2 YSYEKL. The CDR3 is CASSPAGGTEQYF. For the CDR3, the DNA is TGCGCCAGCAGCCCGGCGGGAGGTACCGAGCAGTACTTC.

The chain uses TRBV2 and TRBJ2-7; 13 bases agree with TRBD2. Trimming removed 4 bases from V and 0 bases from J; junction bases left unmatched: 0. In germline, CDR1 is SNHLY, CDR2 FYNNEI. The CDR3 has 15 amino acids. The CDR3 coding sequence is TGTGCCAGCAGTGGGACTAGCGGGAGCTCCTACGAGCAGTACTTC. It specifies CASSGTSGSSYEQYF.

The gene calls are TRBV27 and TRBJ2-7, with 12 bases matching TRBD1. V was pared by 5 bases and J by 6 bases, with 8 bases of the junction left unmatched. Germline V gene sequence: CDR1 MNHEY, CDR2 SMNVEV (reference sequence). The CDR3 runs to 15 residues. This CDR3 reads CASSPAGTGGIEQYF. Here the CDR3 DNA reads TGTGCCAGCAGTCCTGCCGGGACAGGGGGCATCGAGCAGTACTTC.

The chain carries TRBV12-5 and TRBJ1-1; D is perhaps TRBD1 (6 bases). This CDR3 has 16 residues. Germline-derived CDR1 and CDR2 are LGHNT and FRNRAP. Trimming pared 5 bases from V and 6 bases from J, leaving 22 bases between. Here the CDR3 DNA reads TGTGCTAGTGGTGCCTCCGGGACACCGGATAGCGCTGAAGCTTTCTTT. Its protein product is CASGASGTPDSAEAFF.

The genes are TRBV5-1 and TRBJ1-6; the match to TRBD1 covers 11 bases. The CDR3 has 15 amino acids. V was clipped by 4 bases and J by 10 bases; unmatched bases: 7. Germline assignment: CDR1 SGHRS and CDR2 YFSETQ. The CDR3 region is CASSQRTGGASPLHF. The DNA of the CDR3 is TGCGCCAGCAGCCAACGGACAGGGGGCGCCTCACCCCTCCACTTT.

This chain connects TRBV7-9 to TRBJ1-1, with a tentative D call TRBD1 (6 bases). The CDR3 loop spans 15 amino acids. Trimming cost V 6 bases and J 10 bases, with 24 bases left between them. Germline V lookup: CDR1 SEHNR, CDR2 FQNEAQ (reference sequence). The CDR3 nucleotides read TGTGCCAGCAGTCCATCCTCACAGGGTGTCATGGGAGCTTTCTTT. Translating gives CASSPSSQGVMGAFF.

The chain uses TRBV2 and TRBJ1-1, with D possibly TRBD1 on 6 matching bases. The V gene's germline CDR1 is SNHLY and CDR2 FYNNEI. The CDR3 loop spans 12 amino acids. The germline V and J ends were trimmed by 9 bases and 1 base, with 9 bases remaining between them. The CDR3: CAREGENTEAFF. The CDR3 coding sequence is TGTGCCAGAGAGGGGGAGAACACTGAAGCTTTCTTT.

The chain has TRBV29-1 and TRBJ1-2; no clear D. Per the germline V gene, CDR1 is SQVTM and CDR2 is ANQGSEA. The V end lost 4 bases, the J end lost 2 bases, and 11 bases lay between the germline ends. The CDR3 covers 13 residues. CDR3 in DNA: TGCAGCGTTGGGTTACAGCTCAACTATGGCTACACCTTC. It specifies CSVGLQLNYGYTF.

V usage is TRBV29-1 and J usage is TRBJ1-1; no clear D gene. The V gene's germline CDR1 is SQVTM and CDR2 ANQGSEA. Trimming shortened V by 7 bases and J by 1 base, and 10 bases separated the two germline ends. The CDR3 runs 12 residues. Written as DNA, the CDR3 is TGCAGCGGAGGAGGAGGGAACACTGAAGCTTTCTTT. This sequence encodes CSGGGGNTEAFF.

The CDR3: CASSYRLAGGTDTQYF. CDR3 DNA sequence: TGTGCCAGCAGTTACCGTCTAGCGGGGGGCACAGATACGCAGTATTTT. The chain joins TRBV6-5 to TRBJ2-3; TRBD2 agrees at 10 bases. The CDR3 runs to 16 residues. J lost 1 base, V lost 2 bases, and 3 bases had no gene match. Per germline, CDR1 MNHEY and CDR2 SVGAGI.

V usage is TRBV5-1 and J usage is TRBJ2-2, with TRBD2 matching over 13 bases. Germline values: CDR1 SGHRS, CDR2 YFSETQ. V gave up 7 bases and J gave up 5 bases; unmatched junction bases: 2. The CDR3 totals 14 residues. The CDR3 reads CASGLAGDTGELFF. DNA for the CDR3: TGCGCCAGCGGACTAGCGGGAGATACCGGGGAGCTGTTTTTT.

The V gene is TRBV27, the J gene TRBJ2-7; tentative D call: TRBD1 (8 bases). Looked up from germline, CDR1 is MNHEY and CDR2 is SMNVEV (reference sequence). This CDR3 region has 15 residues. The V end was cut by 6 bases, the J end by 2 bases, with 17 bases between. The CDR3 DNA sequence: TGTGCCAGCAGGTACAGGGGGAGGGGTACCTACGAGCAGTACTTC. Translated: CASRYRGRGTYEQYF.

This rearrangement joins TRBV13 to TRBJ1-5; D is possibly TRBD1 (6 bases). The CDR3 is 16 amino acids. CDR1 and CDR2 (germline): PRHDT, FYEKMQ (reference sequence). The germline V and J ends were trimmed by 5 bases and 4 bases, with 18 bases remaining between them. The CDR3 DNA sequence: TGTGCCAGCAGCCCCCGCGGACAGTTTAGGAATCAGCCCCAGCATTTT. Amino acids: CASSPRGQFRNQPQHF.

V gene TRBV7-9 combines with J gene TRBJ2-2; 8 bases align to TRBD1. The germline V gene has CDR1 SEHNR and CDR2 FQNEAQ (reference sequence). The CDR3 is 14 amino acids. J was trimmed by 8 bases and V by 3 bases; bases with no gene match: 5. CDR3 in amino acids: CASSLAGGAGELFF. The CDR3 bases are TGTGCCAGCAGCTTGGCAGGGGGCGCGGGGGAGCTGTTTTTT.

This chain joins TRBV14 and TRBJ1-2, with a tentative D call TRBD1 (5 bases). The V and J ends lost 4 bases and 2 bases respectively, with 11 bases between them. In germline, CDR1 is SGHDN, CDR2 FVKESK. There are 14 residues in the CDR3. CDR3 loop: CASSPLGANYGYTF. In DNA, the CDR3 is TGTGCCAGCAGCCCGTTAGGGGCGAACTATGGCTACACCTTC.

This clone was recorded once. The chain has TRBV9 and TRBJ2-4, with 13 positions matching TRBD2. The CDR3 extends over 15 amino acids. From germline, CDR1 is SGDLS and CDR2 YYNGEE. V lost 3 bases, J lost 5 bases, and 2 bases stayed unmatched. CDR3: CASSAGLAGENIQYF. In DNA form, the CDR3 reads TGTGCCAGCAGCGCCGGACTAGCGGGAGAAAACATTCAGTACTTC.

V gene TRBV4-1 combines with J gene TRBJ2-7; 7 positions agree with TRBD1. CDR3 length: 13 residues. Trimming removed 6 bases from V and 7 bases from J; junction bases left unmatched: 9. The V gene's germline CDR1 is MGHRA and CDR2 YSYEKL. The CDR3 sequence is CASRSDRSMEQYF. The CDR3 bases are TGCGCCAGCAGGTCGGACAGGTCAATGGAGCAGTACTTC.

The gene calls are TRBV5-1 and TRBJ2-7, with no clear D. The CDR3 length is 13 residues. V was shortened by 2 bases and J by 0 bases, with 6 bases between the two germline ends. Per the germline V gene, CDR1 is SGHRS and CDR2 is YFSETQ. DNA of the CDR3: TGCGCCAGCAGCTTCTACTCCTCCTACGAGCAGTACTTC. Amino acids: CASSFYSSYEQYF.

The CDR3 coding sequence is TGCGCCAGCAGTGACCTTAGCGGGAGGGTAAGAGAGACCCAGTACTTC. Its translation is CASSDLSGRVRETQYF. The V and J genes are TRBV10-2 and TRBJ2-5, with TRBD2 matching over 11 bases. The CDR3 has 16 amino acids. V lost 3 bases, J lost 4 bases, and 7 bases stayed unmatched. Germline V gives CDR1 WSHSY, CDR2 SAAADI.

This chain uses TRBV6-1 with TRBJ2-7; 8 bases map to TRBD2. The CDR3 runs to 17 residues. In germline, CDR1 is MNHNS, CDR2 SASEGT. With 2 bases clipped from V and 2 bases from J, the junction kept 11 bases outside the gene matches. In DNA form, the CDR3 reads TGTGCCAGCAGTGAATTTTATGTACTAGCGGAGACCTACGAGCAGTACTTC. Protein product: CASSEFYVLAETYEQYF.